The 9 T cell receptor beta chains below come from one sample, sequenced in a study of cytomegalovirus exposure and HLA in healthy donors. Vbeta (60) and Jbeta (13) primers were used in the PCR. Sequenced by immunoSEQ multiplex PCR; TCRdb stores in-frame clones only, minus some. The sample shows some 130,000 clones, about four fifths of them seen only once. The specimen sequenced was PBMCs. These receptor sequences come from a human donor in good health.

The V call is TRBV5-1, the J call TRBJ2-6, with TRBD1 matching 7 bases. The CDR3 loop spans 16 amino acids. Trimming at V came to 0 bases and at J to 3 bases, leaving 3 bases not matched to a gene. In germline, CDR1 is SGHRS, CDR2 YFSETQ. In DNA, the CDR3 is TGCGCCAGCAGCTTGGCCTCAGGGGGTGGGGCCAACGTCCTGACTTTC. Its protein product is CASSLASGGGANVLTF.

This clone was seen a few times. The chain couples TRBV6-1 to TRBJ2-7, with D maybe TRBD1 (5 bases). The CDR3 extends over 15 amino acids. Deletions cut 0 bases from V and 3 bases from J, with 12 bases between. Germline lookup yields CDR1 MNHNS and CDR2 SASEGT. This chain's CDR3 is CASSEAQGTYYEQYF. The CDR3 DNA follows: TGTGCCAGCAGTGAAGCGCAGGGCACCTACTACGAGCAGTACTTC.

The CDR3 here is CASSQARANQETQYF. Here the CDR3 DNA reads TGTGCCAGCAGCCAAGCACGAGCAAACCAAGAGACCCAGTACTTC. The chain is built from TRBV4-2 and TRBJ2-5; D remains ambiguous. The V end lost 1 base, the J end lost 0 bases, and 9 bases lay between the germline ends. This CDR3 is built from 15 residues. Germline CDR1 is LGHNA and CDR2 is YNFKEQ.

This rearrangement joins TRBV7-2 to TRBJ1-6; 8 positions match TRBD1. Trimming took 5 bases from V and 11 from J; bases not matched to a gene: 8. The CDR3 totals 14 residues. Germline V gives CDR1 SGHTA, CDR2 FQGNSA. CDR3 DNA sequence: TGTGCCAGCAGCCTACAGGGGGGTTGGACACCCCTCCACTTT. Translation gives CASSLQGGWTPLHF.

This clone was found once. V usage is TRBV5-6 and J usage is TRBJ2-3; D not certain. CDR1 is SGHDT and CDR2 is YYEEEE in the germline V gene. The CDR3 loop spans 15 amino acids. V was clipped by 1 base and J by 2 bases, with 11 bases between them. The CDR3 sequence is CASSLFRGSTDTQYF. As DNA, the CDR3 is TGTGCCAGCAGCTTGTTCCGCGGATCCACAGATACGCAGTATTTT. Together with reference TRBV5-6 and TRBJ2-3, the CDR3 gives the full variable domain: DAGVTQSPTHLIKTRGQQVTLRCSPKSGHDTVSWYQQALGQGPQFIFQYYEEEERQRGNFPDRFSGHQFPNYSSELNVNALLLGDSALYLCASSLFRGSTDTQYFGPGTRLTVL.

V and J are TRBV9 and TRBJ2-7; weak D call: TRBD2 (6 bases). V was pared by 2 bases and J by 2 bases, with 11 bases between. The CDR3 runs to 14 residues. Per germline, CDR1 SGDLS and CDR2 YYNGEE. The CDR3 coding sequence is TGTGCCAGCAGCGTCGGGGGTCCCCCCTACGAGCAGTACTTC. This sequence encodes CASSVGGPPYEQYF.

This chain connects TRBV15 to TRBJ2-5, with TRBD1 matching 9 bases. This CDR3 comprises 20 residues. V shed 1 base, J shed 3 bases, and the junction held 18 bases outside the gene matches. Germline V CDR1 and CDR2: LNHNV, YYDKDF (reference sequence). In DNA form, the CDR3 reads TGTGCCACCAGCAGAGGATGGGGGATCGGGACAGGGATGGGAAAAGAGACCCAGTACTTC. Translating gives CATSRGWGIGTGMGKETQYF.

The chain joins TRBV28 to TRBJ1-2; D is unclear. V lost 2 bases and J 7 bases, leaving 11 bases between the germline ends. Germline V gene data show CDR1 as MDHEN and CDR2 as SYDVKM. The CDR3 is 13 residues long. The CDR3 protein is CASSLTRVAGYTF. DNA of the CDR3: TGTGCCAGCAGTTTAACGAGGGTGGCTGGCTACACCTTC.

The chain joins TRBV5-6 to TRBJ1-4; 10 bases are a match to TRBD1. This CDR3 spans 15 amino acids. Trimming took 3 bases from V and 5 from J; bases not matched to a gene: 4. Germline CDR1 SGHDT, CDR2 YYEEEE. For the CDR3, the DNA is TGTGCCAGCAGCTCTAGGACAGGGGGAAATGAAAAACTGTTTTTT. Its protein product is CASSSRTGGNEKLFF.